This passage covers 5 T cell receptor beta chains from one sample sequenced in a study of blood T cell repertoires in COVID-19. The protocol was immunoSEQ multiplex PCR, while the TCRdb copy is restricted to in-frame clones and leaves out a portion. The sample records approximately 230,000 clones, about 86% being singletons. The sample comprised peripheral blood. Receptors were obtained from a man older than 75 with acute or convalescent COVID-19.

As concerns this clone: At one end, the junction sequence differs from germline, possibly due to a read error. The rearrangement joins TRBV6-5 to TRBJ1-4, with TRBD1 matching 8 bases. This CDR3 has 14 amino acids. Germline V gene data show CDR1 as MNHEY and CDR2 as SVGAGI. CDR3 region: CASTLTGGGENLFF. The CDR3 region has the DNA TGTGCCAGCACCCTAACAGGGGGTGGTGAAAATCTGTTTTTT.

The J gene is TRBJ2-2, the V gene TRBV18, with a tentative D call TRBD1 (6 bases). Germline assignment: CDR1 KGHSH and CDR2 LQKENI. The V gene lost 6 bases and the J gene lost 6 bases, with 14 bases spanning the gap. This CDR3 comprises 14 residues. As DNA, the CDR3 is TGTGCCAGCTCCCAAGACAGGAGCGCCGGGGAGCTGTTTTTT. Protein: CASSQDRSAGELFF.

DNA for the CDR3: TGTGCCAGCAGCTATAGCGGGAGTACCCTGTGGGAGACCCAGTACTTC. Protein: CASSYSGSTLWETQYF. The chain carries TRBV11-2 and TRBJ2-5; TRBD2 aligns across 9 bases. The germline gives CDR1 SGHAT, CDR2 FQNNGV. J lost 5 bases, V lost 4 bases, and 11 bases had no gene match. The CDR3 length is 16 residues.

CDR3 DNA: TGTGCCAGCAGCCTACAGGGCGACTATGGCTACACCTTC. Translated: CASSLQGDYGYTF. The rearrangement uses TRBV5-4 and TRBJ1-2, with TRBD1 as a possible D gene (6 bases). Trimming left V 4 bases short and J 3 bases short, with 10 bases between. Germline-derived CDR1 and CDR2 are SGHNT and YYREEE (reference sequence). The CDR3 runs to 13 residues.

The chain combines TRBV27 with TRBJ2-7; TRBD2 aligns across 7 bases. Germline lookup yields CDR1 MNHEY and CDR2 SMNVEV (reference sequence). V trimming: 7 bases; J trimming: 1 base; junction bases outside the gene matches: 10. The CDR3 has 15 amino acids. The CDR3, as DNA: TGTGCCAGCACCCCTCGGGGGGATACATCCTACGAGCAGTACTTC. Its translation: CASTPRGDTSYEQYF.